These 21 T cell receptor beta chains originate from one sample sequenced in a study of glioma-infiltrating T cells after dendritic cell vaccination. Repertoires were generated with immunoSEQ multiplex PCR, while TCRdb's copy carries only in-frame clones and drops some. The data show more than 20,000 clones, approximately 85% seen once. Sequenced here: blood, sampled before dendritic cell vaccination. These receptors all stem from a human donor with glioblastoma.

The rearrangement uses TRBV6-5 and TRBJ2-5; tentatively, D is TRBD2 (7 bases). V gave up 5 bases and J gave up 5 bases, with 18 bases separating them. Germline lookup yields CDR1 MNHEY and CDR2 SVGAGI. This CDR3 is built from 15 residues. The CDR3 is CASSRTRGGHETQYF. Written as DNA, the CDR3 is TGTGCCAGCAGTCGGACGCGCGGGGGACACGAGACCCAGTACTTC.

The chain couples TRBV5-4 to TRBJ2-1, with 7 bases fitting TRBD2. Germline-derived CDR1 and CDR2 are SGHNT and YYREEE (reference sequence). With 4 bases clipped from V and 2 bases from J, the junction kept 9 bases outside the gene matches. This CDR3 is 16 amino acids long. The CDR3 region has the DNA TGTGCCAGCAGCCCCCCCCCTAGCGGCGCCTACAATGAGCAGTTCTTC. Amino acid sequence: CASSPPPSGAYNEQFF.

The chain joins TRBV2 to TRBJ1-1; D is unresolved. This CDR3 comprises 14 residues. Trimming took off 5 bases at V and 2 bases at J, with 12 bases between the two ends. Germline values: CDR1 SNHLY, CDR2 FYNNEI. As DNA, the CDR3 is TGTGCCAGCAGTCCCTCCACTTTCAACACTGAAGCTTTCTTT. It specifies CASSPSTFNTEAFF.

The chain uses TRBV7-6 and TRBJ2-7; D is unclear. Trimming removed 4 bases from V and 2 bases from J, with 6 bases in between. This CDR3 has 12 amino acids. The V gene's germline CDR1 is SGHVS and CDR2 FNYEAQ. The CDR3 region has the DNA TGTGCCAGCAGCTCCCCTCCCTACGAGCAGTACTTC. It specifies CASSSPPYEQYF. Full variable domain (missing parts from reference TRBV7-6 and TRBJ2-7): GAGVSQSPRYKVTKRGQDVALRCDPISGHVSLYWYRQALGQGPEFLTYFNYEAQQDKSGLPNDRFSAERPEGSISTLTIQRTEQRDSAMYRCASSSPPYEQYFGPGTRLTVT.

The chain couples TRBV7-8 to TRBJ1-6; tentatively, D is TRBD1 (5 bases). Looked up from germline, CDR1 is SGHVS and CDR2 is FQNEAQ. CDR3 length equals 15 residues. Trimming cost V 5 bases and J 5 bases, with 13 bases left between them. CDR3: CASSPGRVNNSPLHF. In DNA form, the CDR3 reads TGTGCCAGCAGCCCGGGCAGGGTAAATAATTCACCCCTCCACTTT.

The rearrangement links TRBV6-4 to TRBJ1-5; 8 nucleotides align to TRBD1. This CDR3 has 14 amino acids. The germline gives CDR1 MRHNA, CDR2 SNTAGT. The ends lost 11 bases at V and 2 bases at J; junction bases unmatched: 8. CDR3 DNA: TGTGCCGGCGACAGGGGCGCGGGCAATCAGCCCCAGCATTTT. It yields the protein CAGDRGAGNQPQHF.

J is TRBJ2-7 and V is TRBV11-2; 8 nucleotides align to TRBD2. This CDR3 has 14 residues. Germline loops: CDR1 SGHAT, CDR2 FQNNGV. The V gene end was trimmed by 6 bases and the J gene end by 4 bases; junction bases not matched to a gene: 8. The CDR3 loop is CASSRAGVEYEQYF. DNA of the CDR3: TGTGCCAGCAGTAGAGCGGGAGTGGAATACGAGCAGTACTTC.

The CDR3 region is CASSGTGVNQPQHF. The CDR3 DNA reads as TGTGCCAGCAGTGGGACAGGGGTCAATCAGCCCCAGCATTTT. V usage is TRBV2 and J usage is TRBJ1-5; 9 positions match TRBD1. V dropped 4 bases and J dropped 3; count of bases not matched to a gene: 1. The CDR3 length is 14 residues. CDR1 is SNHLY and CDR2 is FYNNEI in the germline V gene.

This clone has a handful of counts. The CDR3 nucleotides read TGCGCCAGCAGCTTTCGCCCGGCGGGTGAAAACCAAGAGACCCAGTACTTC. Translating it yields CASSFRPAGENQETQYF. This chain links TRBV5-1 with TRBJ2-5; the D gene is possibly TRBD2 (5 bases). The germline gives CDR1 SGHRS, CDR2 YFSETQ. V dropped 2 bases and J dropped 0 bases, with 17 bases sitting between them. CDR3 length: 17 residues.

This clone is categorized as medium-sized. The rearrangement uses TRBV27 and TRBJ1-2; 7 nucleotides line up with TRBD1. The V gene's germline CDR1 is MNHEY and CDR2 SMNVEV (reference sequence). Trimming at V came to 7 bases and at J to 0 bases, leaving 5 bases not matched to a gene. CDR3 length: 14 residues. CDR3 protein: CASKIQGANYGYTF. CDR3 coding DNA: TGTGCCAGCAAAATTCAGGGGGCTAACTATGGCTACACCTTC.

This sequence joins TRBV27 and TRBJ2-7, with TRBD2 matching 10 bases. Germline V CDR1 and CDR2: MNHEY, SMNVEV (reference sequence). V was pared by 2 bases and J by 6 bases, with 10 bases of the junction left unmatched. CDR3 length: 16 amino acids. The CDR3 loop is CASSLQREGQNCEQYF. The CDR3 bases are TGTGCCAGCAGTTTACAGCGGGAGGGCCAAAACTGCGAGCAGTACTTC.

V and J are TRBV6-1 and TRBJ2-1; D gene ambiguous. Per the germline V gene, CDR1 is MNHNS and CDR2 is SASEGT. The CDR3 sequence is 13 residues long. Trimming took 6 bases from V and 0 from J, leaving 6 bases between them. The DNA for the CDR3 is TGTGCCAGCAGAACGAGCTCCTACAATGAGCAGTTCTTC. Its protein is CASRTSSYNEQFF.

This chain uses TRBV18 with TRBJ2-7, with D possibly matching TRBD1 (5 bases). V was cut by 3 bases and J by 6 bases, with 12 bases left in between. The CDR3 loop spans 13 amino acids. Germline loops: CDR1 KGHSH, CDR2 LQKENI. The CDR3 DNA reads as TGTGCCAGCTCACCCCAACCGGACACCGAGCAGTACTTC. Protein: CASSPQPDTEQYF.

The chain is built from TRBV23-1 and TRBJ2-2; 8 bases line up with TRBD2. TRBV23-1 is an ORF, and what it does is uncertain. There are 15 residues in the CDR3. V dropped 2 bases and J dropped 6; count of bases not matched to a gene: 5. As DNA, the CDR3 is TGCGCCAGCAGTCAACCCGGGAGGGAGGCCGGGGAGCTGTTTTTT. This translates into CASSQPGREAGELFF.

This chain uses TRBV18 with TRBJ2-7; D remains unclear. This CDR3 region has 14 residues. Trimming cost V 4 bases and J 5 bases, with 15 bases left between them. Germline V CDR1 and CDR2: KGHSH, LQKENI. As DNA, the CDR3 is TGTGCCAGCTCACGCACTCGTACCGTGGACGAGCAGTACTTC. Translating it yields CASSRTRTVDEQYF.

With respect to this clone: A junction end diverges from the germline sequence, so it may reflect a read error. This chain joins TRBV4-2 and TRBJ2-1; D is undetermined. CDR3 length: 15 amino acids. The germline V gene encodes CDR1 LGHNA and CDR2 YNFKEQ. The CDR3 here is CASSQEETSYNEQFF. For the CDR3, the DNA is TGTGCCAGCAGTCAAGAGGAGACGAGCTACAATGAGCAGTTCTTC.

To note about this clone: The same CDR3 also results from other DNA sequences found in this sample. The CDR3 region is CASSQGVLAGLDEQFF. The CDR3 nucleotides read TGCGCCAGCAGCCAAGGGGTACTAGCGGGACTAGATGAGCAGTTCTTC. This chain connects TRBV4-3 to TRBJ2-1, with 10 bases matching TRBD2. The germline gives CDR1 LGHNA, CDR2 YSLEER. The CDR3 is made up of 16 amino acids. With 1 base clipped from V and 8 bases from J, the junction kept 8 bases outside the gene matches.

This chain joins TRBV7-2 and TRBJ2-7, with D possibly TRBD2 on 5 matching bases. The CDR3 extends over 13 amino acids. The V end lost 1 base, the J end lost 7 bases, and 11 bases lay between the germline ends. Germline V gene sequence: CDR1 SGHTA, CDR2 FQGNSA. The CDR3 loop is CASSLGLGGEQYF. The CDR3 DNA sequence: TGTGCCAGCAGCTTAGGTCTAGGCGGGGAGCAGTACTTC.

V is TRBV29-1 and J is TRBJ2-1; 11 bases are shared with TRBD2. Germline values: CDR1 SQVTM, CDR2 ANQGSEA. This CDR3 region has 16 residues. Trimming removed 6 bases from V and 7 bases from J; junction bases left unmatched: 14. CDR3 nucleotide sequence: TGCAGCGTCCCTGGTTTACTAGCGGGAGTTCAGAATGAGCAGTTCTTC. Encoded protein: CSVPGLLAGVQNEQFF.

The chain has TRBV7-9 and TRBJ1-2; perhaps TRBD1 as D (5 bases). CDR3 length: 14 amino acids. Trimming removed 5 bases at V and 7 bases at J, with 17 bases between. CDR1 is SEHNR and CDR2 is FQNEAQ in the germline V gene (reference sequence). CDR3 coding DNA: TGTGCCAGCAGCACCCAGACGACAGAAGGTGGCTACACCTTC. Translation: CASSTQTTEGGYTF.

The V and J genes are TRBV21-1 and TRBJ2-7; TRBD1, the D gene given by the table, was not confirmed from the DNA. TRBV21-1 is a pseudogene locus. This CDR3 has 14 amino acids. CDR3 sequence: CASSRPDRGYEQYF. The CDR3 region has the DNA TGTGCCAGCAGCAGGCCGGACAGGGGCTACGAGCAGTACTTC.